What follows are 29 T cell receptor beta chains derived from one specimen sequenced in a study of Tregs in tolerant kidney transplant recipients. Here immunoSEQ multiplex PCR was the method, and the copy in TCRdb shows in-frame clones only, minus some. Of more than 12,000 clones detected, around 77% appear once; the ten largest clones hold around 1.5%. The source material was Tregs from blood, sampled before the transplant. The receptors derive from a human donor who received a combined kidney and bone marrow transplant.

The rearrangement uses TRBV9 and TRBJ2-1; TRBD1 is a possible D gene (6 bases). This CDR3 is 14 amino acids long. In germline, CDR1 is SGDLS, CDR2 YYNGEE. V was clipped by 0 bases and J by 10 bases, with 14 bases between them. The CDR3 reads CASSVVIGGVEQFF. DNA for the CDR3: TGTGCCAGCAGCGTAGTTATAGGGGGAGTAGAGCAGTTCTTC.

The chain is built from TRBV10-3 and TRBJ2-1; TRBD1 agrees at 10 bases. Trimming cost V 5 bases and J 6 bases; bases outside gene matches: 4. Germline V lookup: CDR1 ENHRY, CDR2 SYGVKD. This CDR3 is built from 14 residues. CDR3 sequence: CAISRQGAVNEQFF. In DNA, the CDR3 is TGTGCCATCAGTAGACAGGGGGCCGTCAATGAGCAGTTCTTC.

The V call is TRBV19, the J call TRBJ1-4; 9 bases line up with TRBD1. CDR1 LNHDA and CDR2 SQIVND come from the germline V gene (reference sequence). CDR3 size: 15 residues. V gave up 3 bases and J gave up 6 bases; unmatched junction bases: 5. The CDR3 is CASSIMGQGDEKLFF. DNA of the CDR3: TGTGCCAGTAGTATTATGGGACAGGGCGATGAAAAACTGTTTTTT. Variable domain in full (rest from reference TRBV19 and TRBJ1-4): DGGITQSPKYLFRKEGQNVTLSCEQNLNHDAMYWYRQDPGQGLRLIYYSQIVNDFQKGDIAEGYSVSREKKESFPLTVTSAQKNPTAFYLCASSIMGQGDEKLFFGSGTQLSVL.

This clone has a single count. The V and J genes are TRBV5-1 and TRBJ1-2; maybe TRBD1 (6 bases). V was clipped by 4 bases and J by 1 base, with 14 bases between them. The germline CDR1 and CDR2 sequences are SGHRS and YFSETQ. The CDR3 has 15 residues. This CDR3 is CASSRGDTFNYGYTF. Written as DNA, the CDR3 is TGCGCCAGCAGCCGGGGGGACACCTTTAACTATGGCTACACCTTC.

This clone has a handful of counts. V and J are TRBV2 and TRBJ2-7; a possible D gene is TRBD1 (6 bases). V lost 4 bases and J lost 3, with 10 bases in between. CDR1 and CDR2 (germline): SNHLY, FYNNEI. The CDR3 runs to 13 residues. As DNA, the CDR3 is TGTGCCAGCAGTGTCGGCAGGGGCTACGAGCAGTACTTC. Translating gives CASSVGRGYEQYF.

The chain joins TRBV7-9 to TRBJ2-1; the D gene is possibly TRBD2 (6 bases). Trimming took 3 bases from V and 6 from J, leaving 9 bases between them. The germline CDR1 and CDR2 sequences are SEHNR and FQNEAQ (reference sequence). The CDR3 sequence is 13 residues long. DNA of the CDR3: TGTGCCAGCAGCTTTAGTAGCGGCAATGAGCAGTTCTTC. It codes for CASSFSSGNEQFF. The full variable domain, rest sourced from reference TRBV7-9 and TRBJ2-1, is DTGVSQNPRHKITKRGQNVTFRCDPISEHNRLYWYRQTLGQGPEFLTYFQNEAQLEKSRLLSDRFSAERPKGSFSTLEIQRTEQGDSAMYLCASSFSSGNEQFFGPGTRLTVL.

This chain connects TRBV28 to TRBJ2-1; D uncertain. Trimming shortened V by 4 bases and J by 8 bases, and 9 bases separated the two germline ends. CDR3 length equals 12 residues. In germline, CDR1 is MDHEN, CDR2 SYDVKM. The CDR3 nucleotides read TGTGCCAGCAGTTCCCGGTTGGATGAGCAGTTCTTC. Its protein product is CASSSRLDEQFF.

This clone has only a few counts. This chain uses TRBV2 with TRBJ1-2; 9 nucleotides match TRBD1. The CDR3 runs to 13 residues. Trimming cost V 11 bases and J 5 bases; bases outside gene matches: 9. CDR1 is SNHLY, CDR2 FYNNEI, per germline. Here the CDR3 DNA reads TGTGCCGGGAGGACAGGGGCCGCTTATGGCTACACCTTC. Protein sequence: CAGRTGAAYGYTF.

The rearrangement uses TRBV7-2 and TRBJ2-3; no definite D call. The germline V gene encodes CDR1 SGHTA and CDR2 FQGNSA. V dropped 1 base and J dropped 2 bases, with 4 bases sitting between them. The length of the CDR3 is 13 residues. The CDR3 here is CASSLVYTDTQYF. CDR3 DNA: TGTGCCAGCAGCTTAGTGTACACAGATACGCAGTATTTT.

This clone was seen a handful of times. J is TRBJ1-2 and V is TRBV6-5; unclear D gene. V lost 6 bases and J 8 bases, leaving 10 bases between the germline ends. Germline loops: CDR1 MNHEY, CDR2 SVGAGI. CDR3 length: 11 amino acids. CDR3 amino acids: CASRTPRGYTF. Here the CDR3 DNA reads TGTGCCAGCAGAACCCCGAGGGGCTACACCTTC.

This chain connects TRBV18 to TRBJ2-1, with 11 bases lining up with TRBD2. The CDR3 consists of 15 residues. The V segment lost 6 bases and the J segment 8 bases; nucleotides outside the gene matches: 9. Germline assignment: CDR1 KGHSH and CDR2 LQKENI. The CDR3 reads CASSPTSGSPDEQFF. In nucleotides, the CDR3 is TGTGCCAGCTCTCCCACTAGCGGGAGTCCAGATGAGCAGTTCTTC.

The chain uses TRBV11-2 and TRBJ2-5; 7 nucleotides agree with TRBD1. The germline CDR1 and CDR2 sequences are SGHAT and FQNNGV. The V gene end was trimmed by 5 bases and the J gene end by 1 base; junction bases not matched to a gene: 4. This CDR3 has 14 residues. In DNA form, the CDR3 reads TGTGCCAGCAGCCCGGGACAGCCCCAAGAGACCCAGTACTTC. It encodes CASSPGQPQETQYF.

This clone has only one observation. This chain links TRBV28 with TRBJ1-5; weak D call: TRBD1 (5 bases). This CDR3 has 14 amino acids. The germline V gene has CDR1 MDHEN and CDR2 SYDVKM. Trimming cost V 5 bases and J 7 bases, with 15 bases left between them. CDR3 region: CASSLGGGRQPQHF. CDR3 nucleotides: TGTGCCAGCAGTCTGGGGGGGGGACGGCAGCCCCAGCATTTT.

This chain connects TRBV14 to TRBJ1-3, with D maybe TRBD1 (5 bases). The CDR3 is made up of 12 amino acids. Trimming removed 5 bases from V and 3 bases from J, with 5 bases in between. Per germline, CDR1 SGHDN and CDR2 FVKESK. The CDR3 region is CASSRGGNTIYF. As DNA, the CDR3 is TGTGCCAGCAGCAGGGGTGGAAACACCATATATTTT.

The chain joins TRBV6-1 to TRBJ1-6, with a weak D call TRBD1 (6 bases). CDR1 and CDR2 (germline): MNHNS, SASEGT. V lost 2 bases to trimming and J lost 11 bases, with 19 bases between them. The CDR3 has 16 residues. The CDR3 sequence is CASSERWGTGWPPLHF. DNA of the CDR3: TGTGCCAGCAGTGAACGGTGGGGAACAGGGTGGCCACCCCTCCACTTT.

In nucleotides, the CDR3 is TGCGCCAGCAGTCAATCTGGCCGAATTGAAAAACTGTTTTTT. This gives the protein CASSQSGRIEKLFF. This rearrangement joins TRBV23-1 to TRBJ1-4; D not resolved. TRBV23-1 is classed as an ORF, of uncertain function. The CDR3 loop spans 14 amino acids. V was clipped by 0 bases and J by 7 bases, with 9 bases between them.

V is TRBV6-4 and J is TRBJ2-3, with 10 bases aligning to TRBD2. Germline V gene sequence: CDR1 MRHNA, CDR2 SNTAGT. This CDR3 contains 14 residues. J gave up 8 bases and V 5 bases, and 7 bases lay outside the gene matches. CDR3 residues: CASSTSGRAGTQYF. CDR3 nucleotides: TGTGCCAGCAGTACCAGCGGGAGGGCCGGTACGCAGTATTTT.

The chain has TRBV4-1 and TRBJ2-1, with D unclear. V lost 1 base, J lost 1 base, and 5 bases lay in between. Germline-derived CDR1 and CDR2 are MGHRA and YSYEKL. The CDR3 extends over 14 amino acids. The CDR3 protein is CASSQASSYNEQFF. The CDR3 coding sequence is TGCGCCAGCAGCCAAGCTAGTTCCTACAATGAGCAGTTCTTC.

V is TRBV7-8 and J is TRBJ2-1; 11 bases line up with TRBD2. The V gene end was trimmed by 5 bases and the J gene end by 7 bases; junction bases not matched to a gene: 10. The CDR3 sequence is 16 residues long. Germline V CDR1 and CDR2: SGHVS, FQNEAQ. CDR3 bases: TGTGCCAGCAGCACAGCGACTAGCGGGATTGGGAATGAGCAGTTCTTC. Translated: CASSTATSGIGNEQFF.

This sequence joins TRBV18 and TRBJ1-1; D gene unclear. The CDR3 runs to 14 residues. Germline CDR1 is KGHSH and CDR2 is LQKENI. Trimming cost V 2 bases and J 1 base, with 8 bases left between them. The CDR3 DNA reads TGTGCCAGCTCACCAGGGAGGCAGAACACTGAAGCTTTCTTT. It encodes CASSPGRQNTEAFF.

V is TRBV7-8 and J is TRBJ1-3; the D gene is possibly TRBD1 (6 bases). The CDR3 loop spans 17 amino acids. V was clipped by 5 bases and J by 0 bases, with 17 bases between them. CDR1 SGHVS and CDR2 FQNEAQ come from the germline V gene. The CDR3 DNA is TGTGCCAGCAGCCCCCAGGGGATCCCAACCTCTGGAAACACCATATATTTT. This sequence encodes CASSPQGIPTSGNTIYF.

This clone was picked up a small number of times. The rearrangement joins TRBV18 to TRBJ2-7; 7 nucleotides match TRBD1. The J segment lost 3 bases and the V segment lost 3 bases, leaving 2 bases of the junction unmatched. The CDR3 is 13 amino acids. Germline CDR1 KGHSH, CDR2 LQKENI. CDR3 loop: CASSPGQSYEQYF. Here the CDR3 DNA reads TGTGCCAGCTCACCGGGACAGAGCTACGAGCAGTACTTC.

This clone appeared once. The chain uses TRBV7-2 and TRBJ2-7; tentative D call: TRBD2 (7 bases). V was shortened by 0 bases and J by 0 bases, with 9 bases between the two germline ends. This CDR3 contains 15 residues. The V gene's germline CDR1 is SGHTA and CDR2 FQGNSA. The CDR3 bases are TGTGCCAGCAGCTTAGCGGGGGGGCTCTCCTACGAGCAGTACTTC. Protein product: CASSLAGGLSYEQYF.

Only one count was recorded for this clone. V gene TRBV7-8 combines with J gene TRBJ2-7; TRBD1 matches at 7 bases. The CDR3 covers 13 residues. Germline assignment: CDR1 SGHVS and CDR2 FQNEAQ. V gave up 4 bases and J gave up 6 bases; unmatched junction bases: 6. The CDR3 DNA sequence: TGTGCCAGCAGCTCGACAGGGATCTTCGAGCAGTACTTC. Protein product: CASSSTGIFEQYF. The full variable domain, completed using reference TRBV7-8 and TRBJ2-7, is GAGVSQSPRYKVAKRGQDVALRCDPISGHVSLFWYQQALGQGPEFLTYFQNEAQLDKSGLPSDRFFAERPEGSVSTLKIQRTQQEDSAVYLCASSSTGIFEQYFGPGTRLTVT.

This chain joins TRBV5-1 and TRBJ2-7; 9 bases fit TRBD1. The CDR3 consists of 18 residues. CDR1 and CDR2 from the germline V gene are SGHRS and YFSETQ. V gave up 1 base and J gave up 0 bases; unmatched junction bases: 11. CDR3 in amino acids: CASSLSRDRALYSYEQYF. The CDR3 DNA reads as TGCGCCAGCAGCTTGTCCCGGGACAGGGCCCTATACTCCTACGAGCAGTACTTC.

The genes are TRBV7-9 and TRBJ2-7; D gene uncertain. The CDR3 totals 14 residues. Trimming left V 7 bases short and J 3 bases short, with 16 bases between. From germline, CDR1 is SEHNR and CDR2 FQNEAQ (reference sequence). The chain's CDR3 is CASTSSSSFYEQYF. CDR3 DNA sequence: TGTGCCAGCACCTCATCAAGCTCCTTCTACGAGCAGTACTTC.

The rearrangement uses TRBV10-3 and TRBJ2-6; 7 bases are shared with TRBD1. The germline gives CDR1 ENHRY, CDR2 SYGVKD. The CDR3 contains 18 residues. V lost 4 bases, J lost 1 base, and 10 bases stayed unmatched. CDR3 DNA: TGTGCCATCAGTGCCCGCACAGGGGCAGCTTCTGGGGCCAACGTCCTGACTTTC. It yields the protein CAISARTGAASGANVLTF.

This clone was seen only a few times. This chain links TRBV5-1 with TRBJ1-2, with D maybe TRBD1 (5 bases). The germline V gene has CDR1 SGHRS and CDR2 YFSETQ. V lost 2 bases and J 5 bases, leaving 13 bases between the germline ends. This CDR3 has 14 amino acids. DNA of the CDR3: TGCGCCAGCAGCTTCGGTATGGGGGGTTATGGCTACACCTTC. Translated: CASSFGMGGYGYTF.

For this clone: A junction end diverges from the germline sequence, so it may reflect a read error. The chain combines TRBV5-4 with TRBJ2-7, with 10 bases lining up with TRBD2. The CDR3 sequence is 17 residues long. The V gene's germline CDR1 is SGHNT and CDR2 YYREEE (reference sequence). The CDR3 DNA reads as TGTGCCAGCAGCATTGGTAGCGGGAGGTCAGGACTCTACGAGCAGTGCTTC. Its protein is CASSIGSGRSGLYEQCF.